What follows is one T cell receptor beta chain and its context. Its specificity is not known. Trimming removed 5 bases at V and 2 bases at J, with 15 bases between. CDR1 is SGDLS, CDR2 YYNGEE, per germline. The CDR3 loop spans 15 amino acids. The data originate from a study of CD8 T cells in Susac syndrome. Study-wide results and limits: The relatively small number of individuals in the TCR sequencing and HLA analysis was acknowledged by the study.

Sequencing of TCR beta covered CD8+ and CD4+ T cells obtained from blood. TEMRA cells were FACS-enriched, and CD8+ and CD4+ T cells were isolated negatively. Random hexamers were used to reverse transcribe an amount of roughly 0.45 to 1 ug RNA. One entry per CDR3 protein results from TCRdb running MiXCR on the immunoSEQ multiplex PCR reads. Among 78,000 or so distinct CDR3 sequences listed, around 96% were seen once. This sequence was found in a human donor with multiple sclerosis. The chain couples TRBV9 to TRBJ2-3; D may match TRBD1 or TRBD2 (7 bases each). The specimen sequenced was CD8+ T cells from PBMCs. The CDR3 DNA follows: TGTGCCAGCAGTACGGGGGGACAGTTCACAGATACGCAGTATTTT. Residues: CASSTGGQFTDTQYF.